A single sample gave rise to the 17 T cell receptor beta chains below, sequenced in a study of response to subunit inactivated influenza vaccine (dated by TCRdb to the late 2010s). The time point label on this specimen signifies: 45 to 55 days after influenza vaccine administration. Library construction relied on RT-PCR. The listed sequencing device is Illumina HiSeq 2500. TCRdb reanalyzed the raw reads on its own, using fastp at Q25 for trimming and MiXCR for clone calling, and kept in-frame beta chains. Rows are combined by CDR3 protein, so each entry shows the most common genes and DNA. The table for this sample lists 500,000 or so distinct CDR3 sequences; approximately 11% of them were counted only once. More than 10% of the sample goes to the ten largest clones. The sequencing here drew on PBMCs from blood, taken 40 to 50 days after vaccination. The receptors shown here come from a man aged 50 to 59 who received an inactivated influenza vaccine. Donor details come from another sample of the same person, matched by shared clones.

In its sample, this clonotype was seen once. The gene calls are TRBV20-1 and TRBJ2-5, with 7 bases matching TRBD1. V was pared by 3 bases and J by 7 bases, with 11 bases of the junction left unmatched. Germline-derived CDR1 and CDR2 are DFQATT and SNEGSKA (reference sequence). The CDR3 runs 14 residues. The CDR3 spells CSASLRDSARTQYF. In DNA, the CDR3 is TGCAGTGCTAGCCTTAGGGACAGCGCGCGGACCCAGTACTTC.

This clonotype showed up just a few times. The chain couples TRBV6-2 or TRBV6-3 to TRBJ2-1, with 14 bases fitting TRBD2. This CDR3 has 17 amino acids. With V trimmed by 2 bases and J by 8 bases, 8 bases remained unmatched. Germline CDR1 MNHEY, CDR2 SVGEGT. CDR3 sequence: CASSYPPGLAGVHEQFF. The CDR3 region has the DNA TGTGCCAGCAGTTACCCGCCGGGACTAGCGGGGGTCCATGAGCAGTTCTTC.

This clonotype was counted a few times. The J gene is TRBJ2-1, the V gene TRBV5-5; D perhaps matches TRBD2 (6 bases). CDR3 size: 15 residues. CDR1 and CDR2 from the germline V gene are SGHKS and YYEKEE (reference sequence). With 2 bases removed from V and 3 bases from J, the gap between germline ends came to 12 bases. This chain's CDR3 is CASSFEEGFYNEQFF. In DNA, the CDR3 is TGTGCCAGCAGCTTTGAGGAGGGTTTCTACAATGAGCAGTTCTTC.

The chain couples TRBV3-1 to TRBJ2-3, with D possibly matching TRBD2 (6 bases). Germline lookup yields CDR1 LGHDT and CDR2 YNNKEL (reference sequence). This CDR3 has 14 residues. V was clipped by 4 bases and J by 9 bases, with 17 bases between them. The CDR3 loop reads CASSPGTPVETQYF. Written as DNA, the CDR3 is TGTGCCAGCAGCCCCGGGACTCCGGTGGAAACGCAGTATTTT.

This clonotype was picked up a small number of times. This chain uses TRBV25-1 with TRBJ2-5; 14 bases are shared with TRBD2. The CDR3 extends over 18 amino acids. In germline, CDR1 is MGHDK, CDR2 SYGVNS. V lost 3 bases and J lost 5; bases outside the gene matches: 11. CDR3 nucleotides: TGTGCCAGCAGTGATTGGGGACTAGCGGGGGCAGGGAGTGAGACCCAGTACTTC. This encodes CASSDWGLAGAGSETQYF.

On this clonotype itself: This may stem from a read error, because a much larger clone lies one nucleotide away. The conserved phenylalanine or tryptophan normally closing the CDR3 is absent here, so this likely arose from a read error. The gene calls are TRBV5-1 and TRBJ2-7; D unclear. Germline V CDR1 and CDR2: SGHRS, YFSETQ. With 0 bases removed from V and 3 bases from J, the gap between germline ends came to 10 bases. This CDR3 has 14 amino acids. The CDR3 protein is CASSLATHSYEQYY. Here the CDR3 DNA reads TGCGCCAGCAGCTTGGCTACCCACAGCTACGAGCAGTACTAC.

The sample holds a few counts of this clonotype. The rearrangement joins TRBV20-1 to TRBJ2-1; D is perhaps TRBD1 or TRBD2 (5 bases each). The CDR3 is 16 residues long. Trimming cost V 2 bases and J 10 bases, with 24 bases left between them. From germline, CDR1 is DFQATT and CDR2 SNEGSKA (reference sequence). CDR3 residues: CSARIRSRFSRGEQFF. The CDR3, as DNA: TGCAGTGCTAGAATCCGGTCGAGATTCTCCCGGGGCGAGCAGTTCTTC.

This clonotype occurred a few times. The V call is TRBV29-1, the J call TRBJ1-1; perhaps TRBD1 as D (5 bases). Germline V CDR1 and CDR2: SQVTM, ANQGSEA. Trimming took off 4 bases at V and 2 bases at J, with 11 bases between the two ends. The CDR3 consists of 13 residues. The CDR3 spells CSVVRQGNTEAFF. CDR3 bases: TGCAGCGTTGTACGGCAGGGCAACACTGAAGCTTTCTTT.

V and J are TRBV6-5 and TRBJ1-6, with 7 positions matching TRBD1. This CDR3 region has 16 residues. After removal of 0 bases from V and 3 bases from J, the junction contained 2 bases not matched to a gene. Germline CDR1 is MNHEY and CDR2 is SVGAGI. CDR3 loop: CASSYSRTGYNSPLHF. The CDR3, as DNA: TGTGCCAGCAGTTACTCACGGACAGGCTATAATTCACCCCTCCACTTT.

The V gene is TRBV27, the J gene TRBJ2-7; D call uncertain. The CDR3 has 14 amino acids. CDR1 and CDR2 from the germline V gene are MNHEY and SMNVEV (reference sequence). V was trimmed by 6 bases and J by 2 bases, leaving 14 bases between them. The CDR3 here is CASREGGPPYEQYF. The CDR3 DNA reads TGTGCCAGCAGGGAAGGTGGGCCTCCCTACGAGCAGTACTTC.

This chain uses TRBV28 with TRBJ2-2; D ambiguous. Trimming took 2 bases from V and 0 from J, leaving 25 bases between them. The CDR3 consists of 21 residues. From germline, CDR1 is MDHEN and CDR2 SYDVKM. The CDR3 DNA reads as TGTGCCAGCAGTTTAGAGCCCGCAATACGTGGCGGAACACCGAACACCGGGGAGCTGTTTTTT. Residues: CASSLEPAIRGGTPNTGELFF.

This clonotype appeared a few times. CDR3 bases: TGTGCCAGCAGCTTAGATTTGGGACGGCTTGAAGCTTTCTTT. It is translated as CASSLDLGRLEAFF. The chain employs TRBV11-2 and TRBJ1-1; TRBD1 is a possible D gene (5 bases). The CDR3 extends over 14 amino acids. Germline CDR1 and CDR2: SGHAT and FQNNGV. Between the trimmed V and J ends, which lost 0 bases and 7 bases, there was a span of 12 bases.

This clonotype has at least ten counts. The genes are TRBV5-1 and TRBJ2-1; 8 bases map to TRBD2. The V gene end was trimmed by 1 base and the J gene end by 1 base; junction bases not matched to a gene: 4. This CDR3 region has 16 residues. Germline CDR1 and CDR2: SGHRS and YFSETQ. The CDR3 DNA reads as TGCGCCAGCAGCTTGCTAGCGGGTCAGTCCTACAATGAGCAGTTCTTC. Translation gives CASSLLAGQSYNEQFF.

This clonotype was seen more than once but under ten times. The chain recombines TRBV12-3 or TRBV12-4 with TRBJ2-1, with D possibly TRBD2 on 5 matching bases. The CDR3 has 15 residues. Deletions cut 5 bases from V and 7 bases from J, with 18 bases between. This CDR3 reads CASSGGGGQLNEQFF. The CDR3 nucleotides read TGTGCCAGCAGTGGAGGTGGCGGTCAATTGAATGAGCAGTTCTTC.

The CDR3 loop reads CASSFQGTGANVLTF. CDR3 bases: TGTGCCAGCAGCTTCCAGGGGACTGGGGCCAACGTCCTGACTTTC. This rearrangement joins TRBV6-1 to TRBJ2-6, with a tentative D call TRBD1 (6 bases). Germline V lookup: CDR1 MNHNS, CDR2 SASEGT. The CDR3 totals 15 residues. The V gene lost 6 bases and the J gene lost 2 bases, with 11 bases spanning the gap.

With respect to this clonotype: Given the absence of the conserved phenylalanine or tryptophan at the CDR3 end, a read error is likely. The DNA is omitted, as the CDR3 cannot be located on it reliably, and the CDR3 follows TCRdb's listing. V and J are TRBV6-6 and TRBJ1-1. The CDR3 contains 12 residues when both ends are counted. Germline V gene data show CDR1 as MNHNY and CDR2 as SVGAGI (reference sequence). The chain's CDR3 is CASSSGGSILQI.

There are many counts of this clonotype. The chain is built from TRBV4-2 and TRBJ2-3; D may be TRBD2 (5 bases). Germline V lookup: CDR1 LGHNA, CDR2 YNFKEQ. This CDR3 spans 18 amino acids. The V end lost 1 base, the J end lost 4 bases, and 21 bases lay between the germline ends. The CDR3 reads CASSQVSGLAYDADTQYF. The CDR3 bases are TGTGCCAGCAGCCAAGTTTCCGGACTCGCCTACGACGCAGATACGCAGTATTTT.